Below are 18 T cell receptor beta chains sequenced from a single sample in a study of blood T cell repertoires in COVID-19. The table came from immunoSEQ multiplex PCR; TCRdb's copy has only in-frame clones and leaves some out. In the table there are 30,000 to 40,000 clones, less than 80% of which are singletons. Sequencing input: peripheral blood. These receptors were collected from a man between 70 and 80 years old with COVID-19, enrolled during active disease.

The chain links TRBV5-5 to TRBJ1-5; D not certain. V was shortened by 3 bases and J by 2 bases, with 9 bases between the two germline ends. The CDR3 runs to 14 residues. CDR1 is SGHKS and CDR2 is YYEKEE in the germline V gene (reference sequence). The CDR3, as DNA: TGTGCCAGCAGCTCGCTGGGCGGCAATCAGCCCCAGCATTTT. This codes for CASSSLGGNQPQHF.

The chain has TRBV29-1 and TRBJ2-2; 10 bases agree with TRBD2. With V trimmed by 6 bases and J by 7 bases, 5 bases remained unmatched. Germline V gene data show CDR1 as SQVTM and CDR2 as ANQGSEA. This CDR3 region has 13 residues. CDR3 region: CSVAGTSVGELFF. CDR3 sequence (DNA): TGCAGCGTAGCCGGGACTAGCGTCGGGGAGCTGTTTTTT.

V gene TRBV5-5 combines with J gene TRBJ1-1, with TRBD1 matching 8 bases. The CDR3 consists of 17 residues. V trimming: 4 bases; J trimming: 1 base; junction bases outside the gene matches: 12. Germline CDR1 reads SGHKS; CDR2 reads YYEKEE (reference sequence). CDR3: CASSRGEKDRENTEAFF. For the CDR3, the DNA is TGTGCCAGCAGCCGAGGCGAGAAGGACAGGGAGAACACTGAAGCTTTCTTT. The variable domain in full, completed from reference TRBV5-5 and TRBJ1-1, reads DAGVTQSPTHLIKTRGQQVTLRCSPISGHKSVSWYQQVLGQGPQFIFQYYEKEERGRGNFPDRFSARQFPNYSSELNVNALLLGDSALYLCASSRGEKDRENTEAFFGQGTRLTVV.

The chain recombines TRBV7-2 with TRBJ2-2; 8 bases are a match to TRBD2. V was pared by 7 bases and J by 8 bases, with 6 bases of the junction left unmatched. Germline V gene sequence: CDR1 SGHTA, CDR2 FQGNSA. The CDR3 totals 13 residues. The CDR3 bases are TGTGCCAGCAAGACGGGGGGGCTAGGGGAGCTGTTTTTT. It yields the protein CASKTGGLGELFF.

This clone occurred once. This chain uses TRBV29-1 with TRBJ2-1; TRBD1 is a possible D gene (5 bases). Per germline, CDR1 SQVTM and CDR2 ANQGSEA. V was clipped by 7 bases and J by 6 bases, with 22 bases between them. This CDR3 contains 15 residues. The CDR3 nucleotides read TGCAGCGCCCCTACCCCGCAGGGTCCTTTCAATGAGCAGTTCTTC. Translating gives CSAPTPQGPFNEQFF.

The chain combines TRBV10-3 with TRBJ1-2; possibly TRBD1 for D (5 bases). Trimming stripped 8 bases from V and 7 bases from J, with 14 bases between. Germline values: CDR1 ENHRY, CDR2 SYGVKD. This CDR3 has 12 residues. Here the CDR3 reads CAIGRQGIGYTF. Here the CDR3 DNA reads TGTGCCATCGGGCGTCAGGGTATTGGCTACACCTTC.

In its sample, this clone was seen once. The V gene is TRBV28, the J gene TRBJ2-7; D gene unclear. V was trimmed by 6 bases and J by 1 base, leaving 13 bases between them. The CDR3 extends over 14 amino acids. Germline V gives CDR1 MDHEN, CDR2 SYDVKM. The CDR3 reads CASRVGAGSYEQYF. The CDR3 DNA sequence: TGTGCCAGCAGAGTAGGTGCAGGTTCCTACGAGCAGTACTTC.

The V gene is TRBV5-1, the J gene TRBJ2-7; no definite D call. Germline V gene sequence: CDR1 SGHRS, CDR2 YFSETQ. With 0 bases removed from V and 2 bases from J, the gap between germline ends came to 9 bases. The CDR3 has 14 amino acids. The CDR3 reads CASSLGPGAYEQYF. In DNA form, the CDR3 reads TGCGCCAGCAGCTTGGGTCCAGGCGCCTACGAGCAGTACTTC.

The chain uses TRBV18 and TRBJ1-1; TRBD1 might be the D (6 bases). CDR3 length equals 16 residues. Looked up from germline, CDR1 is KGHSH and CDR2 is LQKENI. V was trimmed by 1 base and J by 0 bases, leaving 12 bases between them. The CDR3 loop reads CASSPRGGGMNTEAFF. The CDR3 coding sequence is TGTGCCAGCTCACCACGGGGAGGGGGTATGAACACTGAAGCTTTCTTT.

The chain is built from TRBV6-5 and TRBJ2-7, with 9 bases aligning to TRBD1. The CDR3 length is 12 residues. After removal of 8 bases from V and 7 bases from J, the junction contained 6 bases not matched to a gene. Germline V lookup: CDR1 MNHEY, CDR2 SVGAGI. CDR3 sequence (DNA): TGTGCCAGCTATTACAGGGGGCGTGAGCAGTACTTC. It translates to CASYYRGREQYF.

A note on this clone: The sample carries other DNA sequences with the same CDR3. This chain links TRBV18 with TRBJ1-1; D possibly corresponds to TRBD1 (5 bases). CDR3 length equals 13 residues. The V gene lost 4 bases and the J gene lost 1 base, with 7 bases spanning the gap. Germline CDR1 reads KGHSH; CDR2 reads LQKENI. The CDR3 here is CASSLDRNTEAFF. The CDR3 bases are TGTGCCAGCTCACTCGACAGGAACACTGAAGCTTTCTTT.

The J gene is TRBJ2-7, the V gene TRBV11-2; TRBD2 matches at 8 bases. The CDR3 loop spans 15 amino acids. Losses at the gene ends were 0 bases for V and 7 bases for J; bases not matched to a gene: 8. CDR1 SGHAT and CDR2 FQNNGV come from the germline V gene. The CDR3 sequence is CASSLDLGLVREQYF. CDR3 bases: TGTGCCAGCAGCTTAGACCTGGGACTAGTACGGGAGCAGTACTTC.

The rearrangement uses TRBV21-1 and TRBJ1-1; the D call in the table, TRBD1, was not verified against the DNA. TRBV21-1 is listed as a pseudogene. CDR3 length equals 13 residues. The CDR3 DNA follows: TGTGCCAGCAGCATACCCCCAGGGACTGAAGCTTTCTTT. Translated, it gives CASSIPPGTEAFF.

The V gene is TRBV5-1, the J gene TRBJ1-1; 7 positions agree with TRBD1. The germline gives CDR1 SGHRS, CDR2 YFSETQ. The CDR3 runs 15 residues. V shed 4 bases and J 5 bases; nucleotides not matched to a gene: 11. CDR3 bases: TGCGCCAGCAGCCCGAGAGGGACAGTCGGAACTGAAGCTTTCTTT. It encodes CASSPRGTVGTEAFF.

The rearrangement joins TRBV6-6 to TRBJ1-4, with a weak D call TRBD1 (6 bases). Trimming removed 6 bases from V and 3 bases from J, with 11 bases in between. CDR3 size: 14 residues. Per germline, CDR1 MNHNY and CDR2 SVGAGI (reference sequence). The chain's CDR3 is CASRRGQANEKLFF. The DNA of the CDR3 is TGTGCCAGCAGGCGGGGGCAGGCTAATGAAAAACTGTTTTTT.

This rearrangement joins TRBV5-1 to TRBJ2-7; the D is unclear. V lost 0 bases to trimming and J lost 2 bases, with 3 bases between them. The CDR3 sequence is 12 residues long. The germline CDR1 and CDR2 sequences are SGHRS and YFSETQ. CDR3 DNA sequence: TGCGCCAGCAGCTTGGACACCTACGAGCAGTACTTC. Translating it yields CASSLDTYEQYF.

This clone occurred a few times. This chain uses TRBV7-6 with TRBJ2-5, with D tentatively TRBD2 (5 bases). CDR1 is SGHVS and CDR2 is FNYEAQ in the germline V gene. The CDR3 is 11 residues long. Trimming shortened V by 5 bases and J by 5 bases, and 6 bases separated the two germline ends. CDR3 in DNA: TGTGCCAGCAGCCCGGGGGAGACCCAGTACTTC. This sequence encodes CASSPGETQYF.

In DNA form, the CDR3 reads TGTGCCAGCAGTTTATTCGGGACTCCGGGGGAGACCCAGTACTTC. Translated: CASSLFGTPGETQYF. The gene calls are TRBV27 and TRBJ2-5; D possibly corresponds to TRBD2 (6 bases). The V end lost 1 base, the J end lost 5 bases, and 14 bases lay between the germline ends. The CDR3 sequence is 15 residues long. CDR1 is MNHEY, CDR2 SMNVEV, per germline (reference sequence).